This T cell receptor (beta chain) was found in a study of blood T cell repertoires in COVID-19. Study-level information: The United States, Italy and Spain were the sources of the acute and convalescent COVID-19 samples. T cells, B-cell-depleted T cells, or PBMCs supplied cDNA or gDNA.

In the original workflow: Using reference gene primer amplification, nucleated cell counts were estimated. This table comes from immunoSEQ multiplex PCR, and its TCRdb copy is limited to in-frame clones, with some not included. That table is the source of V, J and clone size, and D and trimming were worked out from the DNA. The profile shows approximately 80,000 clones, about 80% of them singletons. This CDR3 comprises 16 residues. Looked up from germline, CDR1 is MGHRA and CDR2 is YSYEKL. V lost 2 bases and J lost 4; bases outside the gene matches: 7. The sample was peripheral blood. The gene calls are TRBV4-1 and TRBJ2-3, with 9 positions matching TRBD1. This sequence was found in a man aged 50 or older with active or convalescent COVID-19. The CDR3 here is CASSQTGTGWADTQYF. CDR3 coding DNA: TGCGCCAGCAGCCAAACCGGGACAGGGTGGGCAGATACGCAGTATTTT.